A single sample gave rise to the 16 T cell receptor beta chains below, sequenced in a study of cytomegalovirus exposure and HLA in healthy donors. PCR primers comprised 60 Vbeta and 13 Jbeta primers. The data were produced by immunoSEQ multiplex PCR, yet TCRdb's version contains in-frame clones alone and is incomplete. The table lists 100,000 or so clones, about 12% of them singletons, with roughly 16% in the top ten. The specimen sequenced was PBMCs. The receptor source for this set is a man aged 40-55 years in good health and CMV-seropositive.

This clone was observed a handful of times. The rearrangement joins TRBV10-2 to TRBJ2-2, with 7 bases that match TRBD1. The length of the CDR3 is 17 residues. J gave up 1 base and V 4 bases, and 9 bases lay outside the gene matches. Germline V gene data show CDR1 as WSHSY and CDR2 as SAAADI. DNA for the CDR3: TGCGCCAGCAGTGGAGACCTGGGACAGATGAACACCGGGGAGCTGTTTTTT. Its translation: CASSGDLGQMNTGELFF.

The CDR3 protein is CASRLQGAVTGNTIYF. Written as DNA, the CDR3 is TGTGCAAGTCGCTTACAGGGGGCCGTTACTGGAAACACCATATATTTT. J is TRBJ1-3 and V is TRBV12-2; TRBD1, the D gene given by the table, was not confirmed from the DNA. TRBV12-2 is annotated as a pseudogene. This CDR3 has 16 residues.

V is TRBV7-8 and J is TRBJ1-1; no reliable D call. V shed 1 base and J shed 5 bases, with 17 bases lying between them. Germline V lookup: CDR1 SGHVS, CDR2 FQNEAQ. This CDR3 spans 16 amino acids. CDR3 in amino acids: CASSLGTREWETEAFF. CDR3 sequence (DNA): TGTGCCAGCAGCTTAGGGACCCGGGAGTGGGAGACTGAAGCTTTCTTT.

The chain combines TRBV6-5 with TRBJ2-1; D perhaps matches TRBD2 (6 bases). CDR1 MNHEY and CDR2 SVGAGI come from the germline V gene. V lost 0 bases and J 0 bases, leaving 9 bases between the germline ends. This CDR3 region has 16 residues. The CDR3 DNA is TGTGCCAGCAGTTACTCGAGCGGGTACTCCTACAATGAGCAGTTCTTC. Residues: CASSYSSGYSYNEQFF.

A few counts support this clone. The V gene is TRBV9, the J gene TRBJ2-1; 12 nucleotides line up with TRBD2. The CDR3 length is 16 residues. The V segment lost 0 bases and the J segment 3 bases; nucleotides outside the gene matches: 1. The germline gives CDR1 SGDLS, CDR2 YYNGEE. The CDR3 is CASSVGTSGVYNEQFF. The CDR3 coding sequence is TGTGCCAGCAGCGTAGGGACTAGCGGGGTCTACAATGAGCAGTTCTTC.

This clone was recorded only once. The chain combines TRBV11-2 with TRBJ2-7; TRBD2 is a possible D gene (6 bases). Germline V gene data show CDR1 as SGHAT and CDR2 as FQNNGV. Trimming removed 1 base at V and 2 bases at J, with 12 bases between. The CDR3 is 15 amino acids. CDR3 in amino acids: CASSLVGGPTYEQYF. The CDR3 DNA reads TGTGCCAGCAGCTTAGTAGGAGGGCCCACCTACGAGCAGTACTTC.

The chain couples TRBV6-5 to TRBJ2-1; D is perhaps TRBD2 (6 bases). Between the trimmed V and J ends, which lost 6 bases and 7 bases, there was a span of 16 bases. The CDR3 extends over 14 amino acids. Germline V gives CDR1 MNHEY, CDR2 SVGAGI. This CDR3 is CASSKRVKGNEQFF. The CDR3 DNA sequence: TGTGCCAGCAGCAAGCGGGTGAAGGGGAATGAGCAGTTCTTC.

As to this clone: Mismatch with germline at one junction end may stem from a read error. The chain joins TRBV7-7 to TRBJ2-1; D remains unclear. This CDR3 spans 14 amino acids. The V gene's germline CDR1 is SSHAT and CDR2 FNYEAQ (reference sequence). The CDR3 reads CASSPSRVNNEQFF. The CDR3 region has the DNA TGTGCTAGCAGCCCCAGCCGGGTTAACAATGAGCAGTTCTTC. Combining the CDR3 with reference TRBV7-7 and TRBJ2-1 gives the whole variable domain GAGVSQSPRYKVTKRGQDVTLRCDPISSHATLYWYQQALGQGPEFLTYFNYEAQPDKSGLPSDRFSAERPEGSISTLTIQRTEQRDSAMYRCASSPSRVNNEQFFGPGTRLTVL.

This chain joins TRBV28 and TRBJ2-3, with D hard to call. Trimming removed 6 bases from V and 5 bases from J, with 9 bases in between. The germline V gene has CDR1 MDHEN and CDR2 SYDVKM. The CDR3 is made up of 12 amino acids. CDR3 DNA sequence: TGTGCCAGCAGCCCCGCGGTAGATACGCAGTATTTT. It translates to CASSPAVDTQYF.

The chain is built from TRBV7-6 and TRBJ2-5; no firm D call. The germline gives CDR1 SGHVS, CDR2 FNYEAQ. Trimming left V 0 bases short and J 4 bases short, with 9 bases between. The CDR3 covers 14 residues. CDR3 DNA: TGTGCCAGCAGCTTAGCGCCCAGGCCAGAGACCCAGTACTTC. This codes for CASSLAPRPETQYF.

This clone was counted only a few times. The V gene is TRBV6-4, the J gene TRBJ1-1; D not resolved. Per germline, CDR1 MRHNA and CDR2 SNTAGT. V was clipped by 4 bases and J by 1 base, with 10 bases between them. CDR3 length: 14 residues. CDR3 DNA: TGTGCCAGCAGTGTCGAGGAGGGGAACACTGAAGCTTTCTTT. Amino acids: CASSVEEGNTEAFF.

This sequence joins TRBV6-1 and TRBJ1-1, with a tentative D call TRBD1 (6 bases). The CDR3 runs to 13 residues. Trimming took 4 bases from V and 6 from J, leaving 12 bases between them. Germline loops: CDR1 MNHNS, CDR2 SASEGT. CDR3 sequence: CASSVREGAEAFF. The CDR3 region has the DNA TGTGCCAGCAGTGTCAGGGAGGGGGCTGAAGCTTTCTTT.

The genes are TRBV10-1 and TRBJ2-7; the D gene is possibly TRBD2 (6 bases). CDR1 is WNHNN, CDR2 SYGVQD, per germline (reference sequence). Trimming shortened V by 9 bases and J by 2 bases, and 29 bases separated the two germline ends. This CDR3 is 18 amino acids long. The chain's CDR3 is CARGGKGFGHLITYEQYF. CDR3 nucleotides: TGCGCCAGGGGAGGAAAGGGGTTCGGACACCTCATAACCTACGAGCAGTACTTC.

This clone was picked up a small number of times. The CDR3 coding sequence is TGTGCCAGTAGTTCCTGGGGACTAGCGGGAGAAGAGACCCAGTACTTC. The encoded protein is CASSSWGLAGEETQYF. The chain is built from TRBV19 and TRBJ2-5; 14 bases are a match to TRBD2. V gave up 5 bases and J gave up 3 bases; unmatched junction bases: 5. The CDR3 totals 16 residues. CDR1 is LNHDA, CDR2 SQIVND, per germline (reference sequence).

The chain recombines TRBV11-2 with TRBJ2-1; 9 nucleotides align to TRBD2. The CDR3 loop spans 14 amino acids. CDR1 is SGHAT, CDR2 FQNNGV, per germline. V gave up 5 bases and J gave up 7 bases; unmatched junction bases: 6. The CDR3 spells CASSLLAGVNEQFF. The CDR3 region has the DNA TGTGCCAGCAGCCTATTAGCGGGAGTTAATGAGCAGTTCTTC.

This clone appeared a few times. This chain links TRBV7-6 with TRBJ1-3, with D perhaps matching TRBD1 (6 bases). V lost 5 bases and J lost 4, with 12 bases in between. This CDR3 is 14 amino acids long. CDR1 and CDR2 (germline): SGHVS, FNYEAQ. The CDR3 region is CASSITGSGNTIYF. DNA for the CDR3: TGTGCCAGCAGCATCACAGGGAGCGGAAACACCATATATTTT.